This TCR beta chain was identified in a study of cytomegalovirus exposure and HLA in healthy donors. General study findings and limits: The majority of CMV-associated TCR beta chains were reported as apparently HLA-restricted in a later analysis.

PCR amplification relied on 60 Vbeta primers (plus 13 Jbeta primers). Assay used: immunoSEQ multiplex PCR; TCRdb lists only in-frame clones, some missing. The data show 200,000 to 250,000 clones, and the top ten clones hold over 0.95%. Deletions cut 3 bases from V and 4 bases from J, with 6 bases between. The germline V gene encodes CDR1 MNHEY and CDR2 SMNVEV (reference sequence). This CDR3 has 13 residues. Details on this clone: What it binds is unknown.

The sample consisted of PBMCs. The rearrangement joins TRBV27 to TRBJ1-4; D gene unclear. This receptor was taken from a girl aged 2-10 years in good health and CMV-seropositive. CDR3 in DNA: TGTGCCAGCAGTTTCATAGTTAATGAAAAACTGTTTTTT. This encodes CASSFIVNEKLFF.